The 20 T cell receptor beta chains below come from one sample, sequenced in a study of T cell repertoires in cytomegalovirus infection. TCRdb ran MiXCR on the reads and lists one entry per CDR3 protein. Counted here are approximately 730,000 distinct CDR3 sequences, approximately 32% occurring once; the ten biggest clones make up roughly 13%. The antigens of these receptors remain unknown. The sample consisted of cultured CD8+ T cells from PBMCs, taken from culture after CMV antigen stimulation. The receptors were sampled from a human donor in good health (CMV status not recorded). Some clones in this sample may be carry-over from other donors' samples.

The rearrangement joins TRBV19 to TRBJ1-1; possibly TRBD1 for D (6 bases). Germline CDR1 reads LNHDA; CDR2 reads SQIVND (reference sequence). This CDR3 comprises 14 residues. The V end lost 4 bases, the J end lost 6 bases, and 15 bases lay between the germline ends. CDR3 sequence: CASSNNREIPEAFF. DNA for the CDR3: TGTGCCAGTAGTAACAACAGGGAGATTCCTGAAGCTTTCTTT.

The chain uses TRBV28 and TRBJ1-6; D perhaps matches TRBD1 (5 bases). This CDR3 spans 14 amino acids. Trimming cost V 3 bases and J 9 bases, with 12 bases left between them. Looked up from germline, CDR1 is MDHEN and CDR2 is SYDVKM. CDR3 DNA: TGTGCCAGCAGTTTCTCCAGGGATTCTTCACCCCTCCACTTT. Translated, it gives CASSFSRDSSPLHF. Looking up the rest from reference TRBV28 and TRBJ1-6 gives the full variable domain: DVKVTQSSRYLVKRTGEKVFLECVQDMDHENMFWYRQDPGLGLRLIYFSYDVKMKEKGDIPEGYSVSREKKERFSLILESASTNQTSMYLCASSFSRDSSPLHFGNGTRLTVT.

V is TRBV6-6 and J is TRBJ1-1; D is undetermined. The CDR3 runs to 17 residues. Trimming removed 0 bases from V and 0 bases from J, with 14 bases in between. The germline V gene encodes CDR1 MNHNY and CDR2 SVGAGI (reference sequence). CDR3 amino acids: CASSYSSQEWVNTEAFF. The CDR3, as DNA: TGTGCCAGCAGTTACTCCTCCCAGGAGTGGGTGAACACTGAAGCTTTCTTT.

This clonotype has more than one count but fewer than ten. The chain employs TRBV18 and TRBJ2-1, with D possibly TRBD2 on 7 matching bases. The germline gives CDR1 KGHSH, CDR2 LQKENI. The CDR3 runs to 15 residues. Trimming left V 4 bases short and J 3 bases short, with 13 bases between. The CDR3 DNA is TGTGCCAGCTCACAGGGGGGGCCTATCTACAATGAGCAGTTCTTC. This encodes CASSQGGPIYNEQFF.

The J gene is TRBJ2-5, the V gene TRBV7-6, with D perhaps TRBD2 (6 bases). The V gene lost 3 bases and the J gene lost 6 bases, with 11 bases spanning the gap. CDR1 is SGHVS, CDR2 FNYEAQ, per germline. The CDR3 has 13 residues. This chain's CDR3 is CASSFSGKKTQYF. The DNA of the CDR3 is TGTGCCAGCAGCTTTAGCGGAAAAAAGACCCAGTACTTC. Looking up the rest from reference TRBV7-6 and TRBJ2-5 gives the full variable domain: GAGVSQSPRYKVTKRGQDVALRCDPISGHVSLYWYRQALGQGPEFLTYFNYEAQQDKSGLPNDRFSAERPEGSISTLTIQRTEQRDSAMYRCASSFSGKKTQYFGPGTRLLVL.

This clonotype appeared many times. The rearrangement links TRBV7-2 to TRBJ2-7, with 8 bases matching TRBD1. CDR1 is SGHTA, CDR2 FQGNSA, per germline. This CDR3 is built from 14 residues. With V trimmed by 5 bases and J by 5 bases, 8 bases remained unmatched. In DNA form, the CDR3 reads TGTGCCAGCAGCCCCCCAGGGGGCAGCCACGAGCAGTACGTC. Translating it yields CASSPPGGSHEQYV.

This clonotype was counted between two and nine times. The chain combines TRBV7-3 with TRBJ2-1, with 13 bases identical to TRBD2. The germline V gene has CDR1 SGHTA and CDR2 FQGTGA. The CDR3 runs to 16 residues. With 3 bases clipped from V and 4 bases from J, the junction kept 3 bases outside the gene matches. The CDR3 DNA sequence: TGTGCCAGCAGCTTCACTAGCGGGGGGGTTTACAATGAGCAGTTCTTC. Its protein is CASSFTSGGVYNEQFF.

This clonotype was picked up a small number of times. The gene calls are TRBV27 and TRBJ2-7, with TRBD1 identical over 9 bases. The length of the CDR3 is 15 residues. CDR1 and CDR2 (germline): MNHEY, SMNVEV (reference sequence). Germline trimming cut 3 bases from V and 7 bases from J; bases unmatched to any gene: 10. Here the CDR3 reads CASSLGTGHYREQYF. The CDR3 DNA reads as TGTGCCAGCAGTTTGGGGACAGGGCATTATCGGGAGCAGTACTTC.

The rearrangement uses TRBV7-3 and TRBJ1-1, with 7 bases that match TRBD1. CDR1 is SGHTA, CDR2 FQGTGA, per germline. J lost 3 bases, V lost 5 bases, and 3 bases had no gene match. The CDR3 has 13 residues. DNA for the CDR3: TGTGCCAGCAGCCAGGGGGAGGACACTGAAGCTTTCTTT. Protein product: CASSQGEDTEAFF.

This clonotype occurred a few times. The chain employs TRBV15 and TRBJ1-2; D gene unclear. The length of the CDR3 is 13 residues. The V and J ends lost 1 base and 8 bases respectively, with 11 bases between them. CDR1 is LNHNV and CDR2 is YYDKDF in the germline V gene (reference sequence). CDR3 residues: CATSRVKGKGYTF. The DNA for the CDR3 is TGTGCCACCAGCAGAGTCAAGGGAAAAGGCTACACCTTC.

This clonotype was detected a few times. CDR3 sequence reads: CASSRRTGGLNTQYF. CDR3 nucleotides: TGTGCCAGCAGTAGAAGGACAGGGGGTTTGAATACGCAGTATTTT. The gene calls are TRBV2 and TRBJ2-3; 10 positions agree with TRBD1. Germline trimming cut 5 bases from V and 7 bases from J; bases unmatched to any gene: 9. This CDR3 has 15 amino acids. In germline, CDR1 is SNHLY, CDR2 FYNNEI.

V gene TRBV15 combines with J gene TRBJ2-2; D not certain. Trimming took 5 bases from V and 2 from J, leaving 3 bases between them. CDR3 size: 12 residues. CDR1 LNHNV and CDR2 YYDKDF come from the germline V gene (reference sequence). This CDR3 is CATSVNTGELFF. CDR3 bases: TGTGCCACCAGCGTCAACACCGGGGAGCTGTTTTTT.

This chain joins TRBV2 and TRBJ2-1; possibly TRBD1 for D (5 bases). The ends were cut back, 4 bases at V and 2 bases at J, with 9 bases in the middle. CDR1 and CDR2 from the germline V gene are SNHLY and FYNNEI. The CDR3 loop spans 14 amino acids. The CDR3 protein is CASSAGSTYNEQFF. In DNA, the CDR3 is TGTGCCAGCAGTGCAGGGTCGACCTACAATGAGCAGTTCTTC.

The chain joins TRBV4-3 to TRBJ2-1, with 14 bases aligning to TRBD2. This CDR3 is built from 20 residues. Germline values: CDR1 LGHNA, CDR2 YSLEER. Unmatched junction bases numbered 7, after V lost 0 bases and J lost 0 bases. The CDR3 sequence is CASSQDPGLAGAHSYNEQFF. In DNA, the CDR3 is TGCGCCAGCAGCCAAGACCCGGGACTAGCGGGGGCCCACTCCTACAATGAGCAGTTCTTC.

In its sample, this clonotype was seen a few times. J is TRBJ1-4 and V is TRBV27; 10 bases align to TRBD1. This CDR3 spans 16 amino acids. Germline V gene sequence: CDR1 MNHEY, CDR2 SMNVEV (reference sequence). Germline trimming cut 6 bases from V and 8 bases from J; bases unmatched to any gene: 12. The CDR3 loop reads CASSNLVGQGWEKLFF. CDR3 sequence (DNA): TGTGCCAGCAGCAACCTCGTGGGACAGGGGTGGGAAAAACTGTTTTTT.

This clonotype was recorded many times. J is TRBJ2-1 and V is TRBV19; the D gene could be TRBD1 or TRBD2 (5 bases each). With 5 bases removed from V and 6 bases from J, the gap between germline ends came to 17 bases. The CDR3 covers 15 residues. CDR1 is LNHDA and CDR2 is SQIVND in the germline V gene (reference sequence). The chain's CDR3 is CASSFTVFGGNEQFF. CDR3 coding DNA: TGTGCCAGTAGTTTCACAGTTTTTGGGGGCAATGAGCAGTTCTTC. The full variable domain, rest sourced from reference TRBV19 and TRBJ2-1, is DGGITQSPKYLFRKEGQNVTLSCEQNLNHDAMYWYRQDPGQGLRLIYYSQIVNDFQKGDIAEGYSVSREKKESFPLTVTSAQKNPTAFYLCASSFTVFGGNEQFFGPGTRLTVL.

This chain joins TRBV27 and TRBJ1-5; 8 nucleotides line up with TRBD1. V dropped 6 bases and J dropped 2; count of bases not matched to a gene: 6. Germline CDR1 and CDR2: MNHEY and SMNVEV (reference sequence). This CDR3 is built from 15 residues. The CDR3 DNA sequence: TGTGCCAGCAGGGACAGGGTAGGGGGCAATCAGCCCCAGCATTTT. Its translation is CASRDRVGGNQPQHF.

The rearrangement links TRBV27 to TRBJ1-1, with no clear D. V was clipped by 5 bases and J by 2 bases, with 15 bases between them. This CDR3 is built from 15 residues. Germline lookup yields CDR1 MNHEY and CDR2 SMNVEV (reference sequence). The CDR3 DNA follows: TGTGCCAGCAGTCCCTCGATCGGCAGAAACACTGAAGCTTTCTTT. Amino acids: CASSPSIGRNTEAFF.

This sequence joins TRBV6-1 and TRBJ2-7; tentatively, D is TRBD1 (7 bases). Per germline, CDR1 MNHNS and CDR2 SASEGT. CDR3 length: 12 residues. V dropped 8 bases and J dropped 5 bases, with 13 bases sitting between them. The CDR3 DNA follows: TGTGCCAGCCGACAGGGAGGCCACGAGCAGTACGTC. Translating it yields CASRQGGHEQYV.

The V gene is TRBV7-9, the J gene TRBJ1-2; a weak D match, TRBD1 (5 bases). V shed 5 bases and J shed 8 bases, with 12 bases lying between them. CDR1 SEHNR and CDR2 FQNEAQ come from the germline V gene (reference sequence). The CDR3 covers 12 residues. The CDR3 sequence is CASSAQGRGYTF. As DNA, the CDR3 is TGTGCCAGCAGCGCTCAGGGTCGGGGCTACACCTTC.